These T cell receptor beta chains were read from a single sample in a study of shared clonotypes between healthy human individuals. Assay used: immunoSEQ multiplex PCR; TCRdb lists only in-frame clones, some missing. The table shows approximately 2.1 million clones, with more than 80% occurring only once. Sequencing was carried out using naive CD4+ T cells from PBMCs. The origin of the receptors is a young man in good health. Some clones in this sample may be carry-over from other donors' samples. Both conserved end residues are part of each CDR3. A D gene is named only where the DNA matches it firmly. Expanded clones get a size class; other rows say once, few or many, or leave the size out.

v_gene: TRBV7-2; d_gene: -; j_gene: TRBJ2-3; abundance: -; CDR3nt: TGTGCCAGCACCTTCTCCCGGGGAGATACGCAGTATTTT; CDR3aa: CASTFSRGDTQYF
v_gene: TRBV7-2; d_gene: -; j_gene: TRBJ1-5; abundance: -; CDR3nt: TGTGCCAGCAGCTTGCCCCAGATGTATCAGCCCCAGCATTTT; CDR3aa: CASSLPQMYQPQHF
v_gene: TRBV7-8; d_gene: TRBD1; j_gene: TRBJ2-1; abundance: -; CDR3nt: TGTGCCAGCAGCCAAGACAGGGACAATGAGCAGTTCTTC; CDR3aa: CASSQDRDNEQFF
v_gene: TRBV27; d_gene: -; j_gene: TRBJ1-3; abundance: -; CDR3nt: TGTGCCACCAAAACCTCGGGGGCCGTAAACACCATATATTTT; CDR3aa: CATKTSGAVNTIYF
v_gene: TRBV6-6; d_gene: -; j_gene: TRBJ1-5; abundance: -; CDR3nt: TGTGCCAGCACTCCTGGGGGAGTAAATCAGCCCCAGCATTTT; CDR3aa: CASTPGGVNQPQHF
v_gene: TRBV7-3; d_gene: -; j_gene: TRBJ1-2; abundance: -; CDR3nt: TGTGCCAGCAGCTTGCCGGGGGTCCATGGCTACACCTTC; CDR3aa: CASSLPGVHGYTF
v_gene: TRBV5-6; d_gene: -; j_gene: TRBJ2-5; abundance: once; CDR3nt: TGTGCCAGCAGCCTGCGGGACGGTAGCGGAGGAGAGACCCAGTACTTC; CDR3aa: CASSLRDGSGGETQYF
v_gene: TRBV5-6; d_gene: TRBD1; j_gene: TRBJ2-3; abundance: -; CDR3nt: TGTGCCAGCAGCTTGGACAGGGGGACGGGGATGGATACGCAGTATTTT; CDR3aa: CASSLDRGTGMDTQYF
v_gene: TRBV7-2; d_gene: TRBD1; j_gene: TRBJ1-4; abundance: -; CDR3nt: TGTGCCAGCAGCCGCACGACAGGGACTGAAAAACTGTTTTTT; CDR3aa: CASSRTTGTEKLFF
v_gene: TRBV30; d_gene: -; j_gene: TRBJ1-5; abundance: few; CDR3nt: TGTGCCTGGAGTGGTGGGGGTCAGCCCCAGCATTTT; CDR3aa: CAWSGGGQPQHF
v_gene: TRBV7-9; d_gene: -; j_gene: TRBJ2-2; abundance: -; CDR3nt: TGTGCCAGCAGGCCCTACGGAGGAGCTCAGACCGGGGAGCTGTTTTTT; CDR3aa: CASRPYGGAQTGELFF
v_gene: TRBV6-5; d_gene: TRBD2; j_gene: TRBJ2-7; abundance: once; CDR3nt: TGTGCCACCCGGACTAGCCGGTTCTACGAGCAGTACTTC; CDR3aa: CATRTSRFYEQYF
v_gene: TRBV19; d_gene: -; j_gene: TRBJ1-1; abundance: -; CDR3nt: TGTGCCAGTAGTATCAGGGGTCCTGAAGCTTTCTTT; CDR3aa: CASSIRGPEAFF
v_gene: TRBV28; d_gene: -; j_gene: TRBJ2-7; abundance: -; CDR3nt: TGTGCCAGCAGTTTACCGGGGGGCAGGTACGAGCAGTACTTC; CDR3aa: CASSLPGGRYEQYF
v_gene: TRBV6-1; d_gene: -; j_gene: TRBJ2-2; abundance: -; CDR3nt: TGTGCCAGCAGTCTGGGCCACTGGGACACCGGGGAGCTGTTTTTT; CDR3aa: CASSLGHWDTGELFF
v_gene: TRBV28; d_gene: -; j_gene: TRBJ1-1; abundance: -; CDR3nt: TGTGCCAGCAGTTTAAGATCAACGAACACTGAAGCTTTCTTT; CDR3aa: CASSLRSTNTEAFF
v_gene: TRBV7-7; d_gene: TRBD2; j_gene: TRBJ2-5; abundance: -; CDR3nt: TGTGCCAGCAGCTTAGGGGTAGCGGGTCGTGAAGAGACCCAGTACTTC; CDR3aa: CASSLGVAGREETQYF
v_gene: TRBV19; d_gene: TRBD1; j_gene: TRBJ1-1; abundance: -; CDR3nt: TGTGCCAGTAGTATAGGGACAGGGTCCTTCATGAACACTGAAGCTTTCTTT; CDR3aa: CASSIGTGSFMNTEAFF
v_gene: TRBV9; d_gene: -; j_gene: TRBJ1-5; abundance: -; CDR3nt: TGTGCCAGCAGCGTAGAACCCTCGGGGGGCCAGCCCCAGCATTTT; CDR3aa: CASSVEPSGGQPQHF
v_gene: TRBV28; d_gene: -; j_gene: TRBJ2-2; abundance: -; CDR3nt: TGTGCCAGCACATTACTATTCAACACCGGGGAGCTGTTTTTT; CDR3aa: CASTLLFNTGELFF
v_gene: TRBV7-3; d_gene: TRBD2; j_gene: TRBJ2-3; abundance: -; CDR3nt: TGTGCCAGCAGCTTAACTGCAAGCGGGATCACAGATACGCAGTATTTT; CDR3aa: CASSLTASGITDTQYF
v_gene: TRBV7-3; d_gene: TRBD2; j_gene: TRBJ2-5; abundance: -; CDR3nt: TGTGCCAGCAGCAAACTCCCTGGGACTAGTACCGAGACCCAGTACTTC; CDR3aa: CASSKLPGTSTETQYF
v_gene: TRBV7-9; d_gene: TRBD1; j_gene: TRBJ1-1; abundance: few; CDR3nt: TGTGCCAGCAGCTTCCGACAGGGCTACACTTCTGAAGCTTTCTTT; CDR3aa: CASSFRQGYTSEAFF